This passage covers 9 T cell receptor beta chains from one sample sequenced in a study of blood T cell repertoires in COVID-19. Clones were sequenced by immunoSEQ multiplex PCR, and TCRdb holds only the in-frame ones, with some missing. Of a few hundred thousand clones in the sample, around 87% are singletons; the top ten hold approximately 0.98%. Sample: peripheral blood. All receptors come from a middle-aged woman with COVID-19, enrolled during active disease.

This sequence joins TRBV5-6 and TRBJ1-2; D is possibly TRBD1 (6 bases). Germline V gives CDR1 SGHDT, CDR2 YYEEEE. The CDR3 loop spans 14 amino acids. The V end was cut by 3 bases, the J end by 3 bases, with 12 bases between. This chain's CDR3 is CASSSQGLDYGYTF. The CDR3 bases are TGTGCCAGCAGCTCCCAGGGGTTAGACTATGGCTACACCTTC.

The genes are TRBV28 and TRBJ2-5; D might be TRBD1 (7 bases). Germline loops: CDR1 MDHEN, CDR2 SYDVKM. V lost 8 bases and J lost 2, with 18 bases in between. The CDR3 totals 15 residues. CDR3 sequence (DNA): TGTGCCAGCGGCGTCGGAGGGGGCGGACAAGAGACCCAGTACTTC. This gives the protein CASGVGGGGQETQYF.

The chain combines TRBV6-5 with TRBJ1-3, with 9 bases identical to TRBD1. The CDR3 has 15 amino acids. After removal of 4 bases from V and 1 base from J, the junction contained 2 bases not matched to a gene. CDR1 is MNHEY, CDR2 SVGAGI, per germline. Written as DNA, the CDR3 is TGTGCCAGCAGTTCCGGGACAGGGTCTGGAAACACCATATATTTT. It codes for CASSSGTGSGNTIYF.

V and J are TRBV19 and TRBJ1-1; D uncertain. Trimming removed 7 bases from V and 5 bases from J, with 17 bases in between. CDR3 length: 14 residues. In germline, CDR1 is LNHDA, CDR2 SQIVND (reference sequence). This chain's CDR3 is CASTLGWERTEAFF. CDR3 DNA sequence: TGTGCCAGTACATTAGGGTGGGAGCGAACTGAAGCTTTCTTT.

This rearrangement joins TRBV5-4 to TRBJ1-1; D is perhaps TRBD1 (5 bases). This CDR3 has 15 amino acids. Germline V gives CDR1 SGHNT, CDR2 YYREEE (reference sequence). Trimming took off 0 bases at V and 3 bases at J, with 12 bases between the two ends. The CDR3 coding sequence is TGTGCCAGCAGCTTGGCGGGGGGAGGTTACACTGAAGCTTTCTTT. This codes for CASSLAGGGYTEAFF.

Here the CDR3 DNA reads TGTGCCAGCAGTTACTCGCGGGGCGCCGGGGAGCTGTTTTTT. Protein sequence: CASSYSRGAGELFF. V gene TRBV6-6 combines with J gene TRBJ2-2, with a possible D match to TRBD2 (6 bases). V dropped 0 bases and J dropped 6 bases, with 8 bases sitting between them. CDR1 and CDR2 (germline): MNHNY, SVGAGI (reference sequence). The CDR3 spans 14 residues.

The gene calls are TRBV5-1 and TRBJ1-1; D call uncertain. CDR1 and CDR2 from the germline V gene are SGHRS and YFSETQ. This CDR3 spans 14 amino acids. With 0 bases removed from V and 3 bases from J, the gap between germline ends came to 9 bases. CDR3 loop: CASSLGSRDTEAFF. As DNA, the CDR3 is TGCGCCAGCAGCTTGGGGTCGAGGGACACTGAAGCTTTCTTT. The complete variable domain, with remaining parts taken from reference TRBV5-1 and TRBJ1-1, reads KAGVTQTPRYLIKTRGQQVTLSCSPISGHRSVSWYQQTPGQGLQFLFEYFSETQRNKGNFPGRFSGRQFSNSRSEMNVSTLELGDSALYLCASSLGSRDTEAFFGQGTRLTVV.

The J gene is TRBJ1-4, the V gene TRBV30; 7 bases align to TRBD1. The CDR3 has 15 residues. In germline, CDR1 is GTSNPN, CDR2 SVGIG (reference sequence). J was trimmed by 6 bases and V by 2 bases; bases with no gene match: 9. Here the CDR3 reads CAWSIMTGSHEKLFF. DNA of the CDR3: TGTGCCTGGAGTATCATGACAGGGAGTCATGAAAAACTGTTTTTT.

This chain links TRBV4-3 with TRBJ2-3; the D gene is possibly TRBD1 (6 bases). V was trimmed by 4 bases and J by 6 bases, leaving 11 bases between them. The CDR3 extends over 13 amino acids. CDR1 and CDR2 from the germline V gene are LGHNA and YSLEER. The CDR3 region is CASSRITGDTQYF. CDR3 coding DNA: TGCGCCAGCAGCCGCATAACAGGGGATACGCAGTATTTT.